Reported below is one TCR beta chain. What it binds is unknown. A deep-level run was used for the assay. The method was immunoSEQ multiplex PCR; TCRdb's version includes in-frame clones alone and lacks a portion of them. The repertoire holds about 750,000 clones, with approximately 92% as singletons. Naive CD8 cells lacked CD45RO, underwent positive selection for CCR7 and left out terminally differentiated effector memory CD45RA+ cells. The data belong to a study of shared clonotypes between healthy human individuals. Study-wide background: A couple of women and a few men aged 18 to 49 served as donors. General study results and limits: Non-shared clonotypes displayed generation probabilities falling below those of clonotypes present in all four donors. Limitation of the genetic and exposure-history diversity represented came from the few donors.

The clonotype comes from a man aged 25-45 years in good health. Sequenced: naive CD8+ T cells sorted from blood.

CDR3 bases: TGTGCCAGCAGCCTTCGGGACAGGGGGCTGGAGGAGCAGTACTTC. Protein product: CASSLRDRGLEEQYF. V usage is TRBV7-9 and J usage is TRBJ2-7; 12 bases map to TRBD1. J gave up 7 bases and V 5 bases, and 9 bases lay outside the gene matches. Germline V gene lookup returns CDR1 SEHNR and CDR2 FQNEAQ (reference sequence). CDR3 length equals 15 residues.